A selection of T cell receptor beta chains follows, all from one sample in a study of immune evolution from preneoplasia to lung adenocarcinoma. The table came from immunoSEQ multiplex PCR; TCRdb's copy has only in-frame clones and leaves some out. The sample includes 12,000 to 15,000 clones, over 75% of them seen just once. Input material: FFPE lung adenocarcinoma in situ tissue. The receptors stem from an older donor with lung adenocarcinoma. Both conserved end residues are part of each CDR3. Fields, in order: CDR3 protein, CDR3 DNA, J gene, D gene, clone size, V gene. A D gene is named only where the DNA matches it firmly. Where a row states a size, it is once, few, many or the class of an expanded clone; other rows omit it.

CASSGRESNQPQHF	TGTGCCAGCAGTGGCAGGGAAAGCAATCAGCCCCAGCATTTT	TRBJ1-5	.	.	TRBV6-5
CASSLRPGEENEQFF	TGTGCCAGCAGCTTAAGGCCGGGAGAGGAGAATGAGCAGTTCTTC	TRBJ2-1	.	.	TRBV7-3
CASRRGGVGSEAFF	TGCGCCAGCCGTAGGGGGGGCGTAGGCTCTGAAGCTTTCTTT	TRBJ1-1	.	.	TRBV10-2
CASSLDGGEYNEQFF	TGTGCCAGCAGCCTCGATGGCGGGGAATACAATGAGCAGTTCTTC	TRBJ2-1	.	.	TRBV7-3
CASSMRASSTDTQYF	TGCGCCAGCAGCATGCGGGCCTCTAGCACAGATACGCAGTATTTT	TRBJ2-3	.	few	TRBV10-2
CASSDRPTGRSGANVLTF	TGTGCCAGCAGCGACCGCCCCACAGGCCGCTCTGGGGCCAACGTCCTGACTTTC	TRBJ2-6	.	.	TRBV9
CASRRGGSGANVLTF	TGTGCCAGCAGACGAGGGGGCTCTGGGGCCAACGTCCTGACTTTC	TRBJ2-6	.	.	TRBV28
CASNRGPSYEQYF	TGTGCCAGTAACAGAGGCCCCTCCTACGAGCAGTACTTC	TRBJ2-7	.	.	TRBV19
CASSLSTGELFF	TGTGCCAGCAGCTTAAGCACCGGGGAGCTGTTTTTT	TRBJ2-2	.	.	TRBV11-2
CASSPTGLAGETQYF	TGCGCCAGCAGCCCGACGGGACTAGCGGGAGAGACCCAGTACTTC	TRBJ2-5	TRBD2	.	TRBV5-1
CASSPPGQRLPRTGGWSDTQYF	TGTGCCAGCTCACCACCGGGCCAGAGGTTGCCTCGGACAGGGGGATGGTCAGATACGCAGTATTTT	TRBJ2-3	TRBD1	.	TRBV18
CASSDEYEQYF	TGTGCCAGCAGTGACGAATACGAGCAGTACTTC	TRBJ2-7	.	.	TRBV28
CARTAPRDNLFYEQYF	TGTGCCAGAACCGCCCCTAGGGATAATCTTTTCTACGAGCAGTACTTC	TRBJ2-7	.	.	TRBV27
CASSTNGLAGGETQYF	TGTGCCAGCTCAACTAACGGACTAGCGGGAGGAGAGACCCAGTACTTC	TRBJ2-5	TRBD2	.	TRBV18
CASSASGSYNEQFF	TGTGCCAGCAGCGCTAGCGGGAGTTACAATGAGCAGTTCTTC	TRBJ2-1	TRBD2	.	TRBV9
CAISGGVGNEKLFF	TGTGCCATCTCGGGGGGGGTTGGTAATGAAAAACTGTTTTTT	TRBJ1-4	.	.	TRBV7-2
CASSLYRLGGYTF	TGTGCCAGCAGCTTGTATCGTCTGGGTGGCTACACCTTC	TRBJ1-2	.	.	TRBV5-6
CASSPGTVSYEQYF	TGCGCCAGCAGCCCAGGGACGGTTTCCTACGAGCAGTACTTC	TRBJ2-7	.	.	TRBV5-1
CASSEGGRQGDEQYF	TGTGCCAGCAGTGAGGGCGGACGTCAAGGGGACGAGCAGTACTTC	TRBJ2-7	.	few	TRBV2
CASSYSSVWGVGGYTF	TGTGCCAGCAGTTACTCGTCGGTGTGGGGGGTCGGTGGCTACACCTTC	TRBJ1-2	.	.	TRBV6-5
CASSSTHTAFSGNTIYF	TGTGCCAGCAGCTCAACTCACACTGCTTTCTCTGGAAACACCATATATTTT	TRBJ1-3	.	.	TRBV11-2
CASSPDRGEKLFF	TGTGCCAGCAGTCCAGACAGGGGCGAAAAACTGTTTTTT	TRBJ1-4	TRBD1	once	TRBV27
CASSTLLLAGIGQETQYF	TGTGCCAGCAGCACACTACTGCTAGCGGGAATTGGCCAAGAGACCCAGTACTTC	TRBJ2-5	TRBD2	.	TRBV13
CASSPQGARGYTF	TGTGCCAGCAGCCCTCAGGGGGCGCGTGGCTACACCTTC	TRBJ1-2	TRBD1	.	TRBV28
CASTKRSYEQYF	TGTGCCAGCACCAAGCGATCCTACGAGCAGTACTTC	TRBJ2-7	.	.	TRBV6-6
CASNRGGGRSTDTQYF	TGTGCCAGTAATAGGGGTGGCGGGAGGAGCACAGATACGCAGTATTTT	TRBJ2-3	TRBD2	.	TRBV2
CASSRDRNLGELFF	TGTGCCAGCAGCCGGGACAGAAACCTCGGGGAGCTGTTTTTT	TRBJ2-2	TRBD1	.	TRBV6-5
CASSPSPSTSMNTEAFF	TGTGCCAGCAGTCCTTCCCCTTCGACAAGTATGAACACTGAAGCTTTCTTT	TRBJ1-1	.	.	TRBV2
CSVERPLPSETGTSPSRAYNEQFF	TGCAGCGTTGAGAGGCCCCTCCCCAGTGAAACCGGGACTAGCCCCTCAAGAGCCTACAATGAGCAGTTCTTC	TRBJ2-1	TRBD2	.	TRBV29-1
CASSSGTSGRDTQYF	TGCGCCAGCAGCTCGGGGACTAGCGGGAGAGATACGCAGTATTTT	TRBJ2-3	TRBD2	.	TRBV5-1
CASSSQPTEYEQYF	TGTGCCAGCAGCTCGCAACCGACAGAGTACGAGCAGTACTTC	TRBJ2-7	.	.	TRBV5-6
CASSLYREDTEAFF	TGTGCCAGCAGTTTATACAGGGAGGACACTGAAGCTTTCTTT	TRBJ1-1	.	.	TRBV28
CASSLGGAQETQYF	TGTGCCAGCAGCTTAGGTGGGGCCCAAGAGACCCAGTACTTC	TRBJ2-5	.	.	TRBV11-3
CASSYSGQDYEQYF	TGTGCCAGCAGTTACTCGGGACAGGACTACGAGCAGTACTTC	TRBJ2-7	TRBD1	.	TRBV6-6
CASRRPRGGEQYF	TGTGCCAGCAGACGACCCAGGGGGGGCGAGCAGTACTTC	TRBJ2-7	.	.	TRBV27
CASRIREVNTEAFF	TGTGCCAGCAGGATCAGGGAGGTGAACACTGAAGCTTTCTTT	TRBJ1-1	.	.	TRBV2
CASSLVGNTIYF	TGTGCCAGCAGTTTAGTAGGTAACACCATATATTTT	TRBJ1-3	.	.	TRBV28
CASSPQTAASNQPQHF	TGTGCCAGCTCACCCCAGACAGCGGCTAGCAATCAGCCCCAGCATTTT	TRBJ1-5	.	.	TRBV18
CASRPGGQETQYF	TGTGCCAGCAGGCCCGGGGGCCAAGAGACCCAGTACTTC	TRBJ2-5	.	once	TRBV2
CSVGGQGQANYGYTF	TGCAGCGTTGGGGGACAGGGGCAAGCTAACTATGGCTACACCTTC	TRBJ1-2	TRBD1	few	TRBV29-1
CASSITAGMYEQYF	TGTGCCAGTAGTATAACAGCGGGAATGTACGAGCAGTACTTC	TRBJ2-7	TRBD2	.	TRBV19
CASSLEGGRGIQETQYF	TGTGCCAGCAGCTTGGAGGGGGGGAGGGGAATCCAAGAGACCCAGTACTTC	TRBJ2-5	.	.	TRBV7-9
CASSIAFGDQPQHF	TGTGCCAGTAGTATAGCTTTTGGGGACCAGCCCCAGCATTTT	TRBJ1-5	.	few	TRBV19
CASSLGRDTQYF	TGTGCCAGCAGCTTGGGGAGAGATACGCAGTATTTT	TRBJ2-3	.	.	TRBV5-4